This T cell receptor (beta chain) was recorded in a study of human thymus T cells (dated by TCRdb to about 2020). For the study in its entirety: The study characterized TCR alpha and beta repertoires from under 10 infant thymus samples and a few related peripheral blood samples. The cohort included more than 5 male and a couple of female infants, with donor ages spanning 7 to 244 days.

A remark on this clone: Its antigen is not yet known. No base quality information exists; no much larger clone differs at one position.

Thymus tissue was obtained as surgical resects removed during corrective cardiac surgery. The donors were immunologically healthy infants in Finland who had open corrective cardiac surgery for congenital heart defects. After being mechanically released from the tissue, thymocytes were kept at -70 degrees C in pellets of about 8.5-32 million cells. A QIAsymphony instrument was used to extract genomic DNA from frozen cell pellets. Relative to germline, V is 2 bases shorter and J is 3 bases shorter, with 15 bases between their ends. The CDR3 covers 16 residues, taking in both the cysteine and the phenylalanine. Just CDR3 DNA is preserved here, 48 bases in frame from base 1. CDR1 is given as MNHNS and CDR2 as SASEGT, both from the germline V gene. TCRB and TCRAD loci were amplified from a standardized quantity of quality-controlled genomic DNA using the immunoSEQ multiplex PCR assay. Amplicons spanned the V(D)J region at a length sufficient to cover the CDR3 and identify V and J genes. The commercial immunoSEQ service was used to sequence amplicons on an Illumina platform. The authors' analysis ran thus. Primer bias and sequencing errors were corrected as previously described, and TCRAD and TCRB definitions were based on the IMGT database. The repertoires were analysed using immunoSEQ Analyzer 3.0 and VDJTools for basic statistics, V/J segment usage, diversity estimates, rarefaction and pairwise overlap. Diversity was estimated using the Chao1, ChaoE, Efron-Thisted, Shannon and inverse Simpson indices, and was also estimated on datasets down-sampled to the size of the smallest sample. Repertoire overlap was determined by strict matching of CDR3 nucleotide sequence, V gene and J gene, and Jaccard-based multidimensional scaling clustering was applied. As stored in TCRdb, this immuneACCESS dataset retains in-frame rearrangements with V and J assigned. A fraction of the clones does not appear; measured against another copy, unresolved V genes explain less than half of the discrepancy, and the remainder lacks a known reason. The V and J calls and the clone size are those of that table, but D and trimming were determined from the DNA. Recorded for this sample are around 120,000 clones; more than 90% of them occurred a single time. Roughly 0.024% of the sample comes from the top ten.

Results and caveats for the whole study, not just this receptor: According to the related research, thymic TCR repertoires were highly overlapping among unrelated individuals. Thymus samples yielded on average around 810,000 unique TCRB clonotypes, compared with around 79,000 from blood samples. Both the thymic and the peripheral blood repertoires appeared to show biased V and J gene segment usage.

The sample taken for sequencing was thymus tissue. The rearrangement joined TRBV6-1 to TRBJ2-3, with a tentative D gene TRBD2 over 7 matching bases. The receptor was isolated from a boy under two years old with a congenital heart defect but otherwise immunologically healthy. Here is the DNA: TGTGCCAGCAGTGAACCGCCCCGGGGGGCAACAGATACGCAGTATTTT. The encoded protein is CASSEPPRGATDTQYF.